The 23 T cell receptor beta chains given below trace back to one sample, sequenced in a study of T cells in narcolepsy. Sequencing used immunoSEQ multiplex PCR; TCRdb keeps in-frame clones, though not all of them. In the table there are about 27,000 clones, 79% of which are singletons. Source material: memory (CD45RA-) CD4+ T cells from blood. These receptors originate from a human donor in good health.

The rearrangement links TRBV19 to TRBJ1-5; D remains ambiguous. This CDR3 comprises 15 residues. The ends were cut back, 5 bases at V and 2 bases at J, with 13 bases in the middle. Per the germline V gene, CDR1 is LNHDA and CDR2 is SQIVND (reference sequence). CDR3 nucleotides: TGTGCCAGTAGTCCCGACGAAGTCGGCAATCAGCCCCAGCATTTT. This gives the protein CASSPDEVGNQPQHF.

V and J are TRBV27 and TRBJ1-4, with 8 bases identical to TRBD1. The CDR3 loop spans 16 amino acids. The V gene's germline CDR1 is MNHEY and CDR2 SMNVEV (reference sequence). The J segment lost 7 bases and the V segment lost 2 bases, leaving 9 bases of the junction unmatched. The CDR3 region is CASSLTGRGRGEKLFF. CDR3 DNA: TGTGCCAGCAGTTTAACGGGCAGGGGGCGCGGTGAAAAACTGTTTTTT.

The chain couples TRBV5-8 to TRBJ1-2, with TRBD1 as a possible D gene (6 bases). The CDR3 sequence is 15 residues long. Germline V gene data show CDR1 as SGHTS and CDR2 as YDEGEE. V shed 1 base and J shed 4 bases, with 14 bases lying between them. Written as DNA, the CDR3 is TGTGCCAGCAGCTTGTCGGGACAACCTTTCTATGGCTACACCTTC. This encodes CASSLSGQPFYGYTF.

J is TRBJ1-1 and V is TRBV5-4; TRBD1 matches at 7 bases. V lost 3 bases, J lost 12 bases, and 8 bases stayed unmatched. There are 12 residues in the CDR3. CDR1 and CDR2 from the germline V gene are SGHNT and YYREEE (reference sequence). The CDR3 here is CASSSATGVTFF. CDR3 nucleotides: TGTGCCAGCAGCTCTGCTACAGGGGTAACTTTCTTT.

There are a few counts of this clone. This chain's CDR3 is CASSQLLVSGLLNSPLHF. In DNA form, the CDR3 reads TGCGCCAGCAGCCAATTGCTCGTATCGGGTCTGCTCAATTCACCCCTCCACTTT. V and J are TRBV4-1 and TRBJ1-6; D is undetermined. The CDR3 length is 18 residues. V shed 2 bases and J shed 7 bases, with 21 bases lying between them. Germline values: CDR1 MGHRA, CDR2 YSYEKL.

The chain links TRBV7-9 to TRBJ1-2; tentative D call: TRBD1 (5 bases). Between the trimmed V and J ends, which lost 5 bases and 6 bases, there was a span of 13 bases. Germline V CDR1 and CDR2: SEHNR, FQNEAQ (reference sequence). CDR3 size: 13 residues. CDR3 region: CASSPFRANGYTF. The CDR3 DNA is TGTGCCAGCAGCCCATTCAGGGCTAATGGCTACACCTTC.

This sequence joins TRBV4-3 and TRBJ2-7; tentative D call: TRBD1 (6 bases). CDR1 is LGHNA and CDR2 is YSLEER in the germline V gene. V was pared by 4 bases and J by 2 bases, with 18 bases between. The CDR3 runs to 16 residues. The CDR3 nucleotides are TGCGCCAGCAGCCCCACCCAGGACAGATGGACCTACGAGCAGTACTTC. This sequence encodes CASSPTQDRWTYEQYF.

In its sample, this clone was seen a few times. The chain links TRBV2 to TRBJ1-2; D unresolved. This CDR3 region has 13 residues. Germline CDR1 SNHLY, CDR2 FYNNEI. The V end was cut by 6 bases, the J end by 3 bases, with 11 bases between. The CDR3, as DNA: TGTGCCAGCAGCGCGGGGAGGGACTATGGCTACACCTTC. It specifies CASSAGRDYGYTF.

The chain combines TRBV5-1 with TRBJ2-5, with 9 bases fitting TRBD1. The J call is doubtful: the DNA matches TRBJ2-7 better. The CDR3 spans 15 residues. From germline, CDR1 is SGHRS and CDR2 YFSETQ. In DNA, the CDR3 is TGCGCCAGCAGCTGGTCCCGGGACAGGGCCCACGAGCAGTACTTC. This translates into CASSWSRDRAHEQYF.

The chain employs TRBV6-7 and TRBJ1-1, with D unresolved. TRBV6-7 belongs to the ORF category, with a function that is uncertain. V was pared by 4 bases and J by 4 bases, with 13 bases between. The CDR3 runs 14 residues. CDR3 in DNA: TGTGCCAGCAGTTCGACACGGTTGAGCACTGAAGCTTTCTTT. Its translation is CASSSTRLSTEAFF.

V is TRBV5-1 and J is TRBJ2-7; 7 bases align to TRBD2. Germline CDR1 SGHRS, CDR2 YFSETQ. This CDR3 region has 16 residues. Unmatched junction bases numbered 11, after V lost 2 bases and J lost 3 bases. CDR3 DNA: TGCGCCAGCAGCTTCCTTATGGCGGGAGATTACTACGAGCAGTACTTC. It is translated as CASSFLMAGDYYEQYF.

This clone was counted once. V usage is TRBV6-1 and J usage is TRBJ1-3; D remains ambiguous. The V end was cut by 2 bases, the J end by 2 bases, with 13 bases between. The CDR3 is 16 residues long. The germline CDR1 and CDR2 sequences are MNHNS and SASEGT. The CDR3 DNA sequence: TGTGCCAGCAGTGAAATCTGGGGTCCTGCTGGAAACACCATATATTTT. The encoded protein is CASSEIWGPAGNTIYF.

This sequence joins TRBV5-6 and TRBJ2-7; the match to TRBD1 covers 8 bases. The germline V gene has CDR1 SGHDT and CDR2 YYEEEE. There are 14 residues in the CDR3. V was clipped by 3 bases and J by 5 bases; unmatched bases: 7. The CDR3 nucleotides read TGTGCCAGCAGCTCATGGACAGGGTCCCACGAGCAGTACTTC. Protein: CASSSWTGSHEQYF.

The V and J genes are TRBV10-3 and TRBJ2-7; a possible D gene is TRBD1 (6 bases). V lost 6 bases, J lost 7 bases, and 19 bases lay in between. The CDR3 covers 14 residues. The germline V gene has CDR1 ENHRY and CDR2 SYGVKD. The CDR3 nucleotides read TGTGCCATCAGGAACAGGGCGACTACGGAGGAGCAGTACTTC. Protein: CAIRNRATTEEQYF.

The sample holds one count of this clone. The sample contains more than one DNA sequence encoding this CDR3. The rearrangement joins TRBV28 to TRBJ2-7; weak D call: TRBD1 (6 bases). The CDR3 contains 14 residues. Trimming removed 3 bases from V and 6 bases from J, with 15 bases in between. Germline loops: CDR1 MDHEN, CDR2 SYDVKM. CDR3 DNA sequence: TGTGCCAGCAGTTTGCAGGGGCCCCGAGGCGAGCAGTACTTC. It codes for CASSLQGPRGEQYF.

The chain employs TRBV4-2 and TRBJ2-5, with 11 bases aligning to TRBD2. The germline V gene encodes CDR1 LGHNA and CDR2 YNFKEQ. This CDR3 is 17 amino acids long. The J segment lost 4 bases and the V segment lost 1 base, leaving 8 bases of the junction unmatched. CDR3 nucleotide sequence: TGTGCCAGCAGCCAAGGGGTAGCGGGGGGGCGCGCAGAGACCCAGTACTTC. The encoded protein is CASSQGVAGGRAETQYF.

V and J are TRBV6-5 and TRBJ2-3, with D maybe TRBD2 (6 bases). Looked up from germline, CDR1 is MNHEY and CDR2 is SVGAGI. Trimming stripped 6 bases from V and 4 bases from J, with 17 bases between. This CDR3 is 15 amino acids long. The CDR3 DNA is TGTGCCAGCAGAACCTCGGCGGGGTATGCAGATACGCAGTATTTT. The encoded protein is CASRTSAGYADTQYF.

The chain links TRBV10-1 to TRBJ2-2, with D maybe TRBD2 (6 bases). The V end lost 9 bases, the J end lost 1 base, and 6 bases lay between the germline ends. This CDR3 has 12 residues. Per germline, CDR1 WNHNN and CDR2 SYGVQD (reference sequence). CDR3 residues: CARRGNTGELFF. In DNA form, the CDR3 reads TGCGCCAGGCGGGGGAACACCGGGGAGCTGTTTTTT.

This clone occurred once. The V and J genes are TRBV2 and TRBJ1-5; the D gene is possibly TRBD1 (5 bases). There are 13 residues in the CDR3. Looked up from germline, CDR1 is SNHLY and CDR2 is FYNNEI. The ends were cut back, 5 bases at V and 6 bases at J, with 11 bases in the middle. CDR3 DNA: TGTGCCAGCAGTTACAGGCTCCGTCAGCCCCAGCATTTT. Protein sequence: CASSYRLRQPQHF.

This clone is deemed medium-sized. This rearrangement joins TRBV5-4 to TRBJ2-7; D not certain. The germline V gene has CDR1 SGHNT and CDR2 YYREEE (reference sequence). The CDR3 is made up of 14 amino acids. V lost 3 bases, J lost 6 bases, and 16 bases lay in between. CDR3 coding DNA: TGTGCCAGCAGCTCATTACGCAAACCCTCCGAGCAGTACTTC. Residues: CASSSLRKPSEQYF.

Turning to this clone: One end of the junction is discordant with germline, which a read error may explain. This chain joins TRBV7-2 and TRBJ2-3; D might be TRBD1 or TRBD2, each matching 5 bases. The CDR3 runs 14 residues. Looked up from germline, CDR1 is SGHTA and CDR2 is FQGNSA. The CDR3 protein is CAGSGWGSTDTQYF. The CDR3 coding sequence is TGTGCCGGCAGTGGTTGGGGGAGCACAGATACGCAGTATTTT. Looking up the rest from reference TRBV7-2 and TRBJ2-3 gives the full variable domain: GAGVSQSPSNKVTEKGKDVELRCDPISGHTALYWYRQSLGQGLEFLIYFQGNSAPDKSGLPSDRFSAERTGGSVSTLTIQRTQQEDSAVYLCAGSGWGSTDTQYFGPGTRLTVL.

The chain links TRBV25-1 to TRBJ2-5; D perhaps matches TRBD2 (5 bases). The CDR3 is 13 amino acids. In germline, CDR1 is MGHDK, CDR2 SYGVNS. V dropped 4 bases and J dropped 7 bases, with 13 bases sitting between them. DNA of the CDR3: TGTGCCAGCAGTGTTTGGGAGCTGGGGACCCAGTACTTC. This gives the protein CASSVWELGTQYF.

The sample holds a few counts of this clone. The gene calls are TRBV14 and TRBJ2-7; TRBD2 matches 7 bases. The V segment lost 5 bases and the J segment 0 bases; nucleotides outside the gene matches: 4. This CDR3 has 14 amino acids. CDR1 and CDR2 from the germline V gene are SGHDN and FVKESK. CDR3 residues: CASSWGGSSYEQYF. The CDR3, as DNA: TGTGCCAGCAGCTGGGGCGGGAGCTCCTACGAGCAGTACTTC.